Listed below are T cell receptor beta chains from one sample, sequenced in a study of response to subunit inactivated influenza vaccine. In TCRdb, the RT-PCR reads were re-called with MiXCR into one record per CDR3 protein. Among 300,000 to 350,000 distinct CDR3 sequences listed, less than 25% were seen once. Sequenced here: PBMCs from blood, sampled less than 22 months after vaccination. The receptor source for this set is a man in his fifties or sixties who received an inactivated influenza vaccine. CDR3s include the opening cysteine and the closing phenylalanine or tryptophan. The order of the fields is J gene, V gene, clone size, CDR3 protein. The listing skips clone size in some rows; elsewhere it reads once, few, many or a size class.

TRBJ1-2,TRBV5-1,few,CASSSSGTPGGGYTF
TRBJ2-3,TRBV19,NA,CASRLGQGAPTDTQYF
TRBJ1-6,TRBV19,NA,CASSPRASRDSPLHF
TRBJ1-2,TRBV28,many,CASSPRDYGYTF
TRBJ1-6,TRBV5-6,few,CASSLGGLYTPLHF
TRBJ2-2,TRBV4-2,NA,CASSQVSGPGELFF
TRBJ2-2,TRBV7-9,few,CASSRQGYGTGELFF
TRBJ2-1,TRBV24-1,NA,CATSGTGSYNEQFF
TRBJ1-2,TRBV20-1,few,CSARDSVGYGYTF
TRBJ1-1,TRBV5-1,few,CASRPGTPGTEAFF
TRBJ2-7,TRBV29-1,NA,CSVEDSRAGEQYF
TRBJ1-5,TRBV28,medium-sized,CASSLHQPQHF
TRBJ2-7,TRBV12-3/TRBV12-4,NA,CASSSGVYEQYF
TRBJ1-4,TRBV10-3,few,CAISDGASGEKLFF
TRBJ1-1,TRBV5-1,many,CASSLAGGSPRGTEAFF
TRBJ1-5,TRBV7-9,many,CASSPGRFSNQPQHF
TRBJ1-1,TRBV7-2,few,CASSLRRAAFF